The 10 T cell receptor beta chains given below trace back to one sample, sequenced in a study of blood T cell repertoires in COVID-19. TCRdb keeps only in-frame clones here, not all; method: immunoSEQ multiplex PCR. The sample includes roughly 150,000 clones, 80% to 90% of them seen just once. The sequencing input was peripheral blood. These receptors were collected from a woman between 35 and 50 years old with acute or convalescent COVID-19.

The chain combines TRBV7-9 with TRBJ2-7; D call uncertain. In germline, CDR1 is SEHNR, CDR2 FQNEAQ (reference sequence). The CDR3 has 12 amino acids. Trimming took 7 bases from V and 3 from J, leaving 10 bases between them. Here the CDR3 DNA reads TGTGCCAGCACCAGCGCCCACTACGAGCAGTACTTC. It yields the protein CASTSAHYEQYF.

The chain is built from TRBV13 and TRBJ2-1; TRBD2 aligns across 8 bases. Germline loops: CDR1 PRHDT, CDR2 FYEKMQ (reference sequence). The trim removed 5 bases at V and 3 bases at J, leaving 3 bases unmatched. The CDR3 is made up of 14 amino acids. In nucleotides, the CDR3 is TGTGCCAGCAGCCTCACTAGCGGCTACAATGAGCAGTTCTTC. It codes for CASSLTSGYNEQFF.

The sample holds one count of this clone. The junction shows a germline mismatch at one end, possibly a read error. The chain uses TRBV27 and TRBJ2-1, with D unclear. Looked up from germline, CDR1 is MNHEY and CDR2 is SMNVEV (reference sequence). The CDR3 covers 14 residues. The CDR3 DNA reads as TGTGCCAGCAGTTTATATGACTCCGACAATGAGCAGTTCTTC. This translates into CASSLYDSDNEQFF.

With respect to this clone: The sample has other DNA sequences that encode this CDR3 too. This rearrangement joins TRBV7-3 to TRBJ1-5, with D unresolved. V was pared by 1 base and J by 6 bases, with 7 bases between. The CDR3 length is 13 residues. CDR1 is SGHTA and CDR2 is FQGTGA in the germline V gene. DNA of the CDR3: TGTGCCAGCAGCTTAAATCCGGGTCAGCCCCAGCATTTT. Residues: CASSLNPGQPQHF.

The J gene is TRBJ2-7, the V gene TRBV15; D possibly corresponds to TRBD2 (6 bases). Trimming took off 5 bases at V and 9 bases at J, with 14 bases between the two ends. The CDR3 has 12 residues. The germline gives CDR1 LNHNV, CDR2 YYDKDF (reference sequence). CDR3 coding DNA: TGTGCCACCAGCCCGGGGCGGGGTCGGCAGTACTTC. This sequence encodes CATSPGRGRQYF. Full variable domain (remainder filled in from reference TRBV15 and TRBJ2-7): DAMVIQNPRYQVTQFGKPVTLSCSQTLNHNVMYWYQQKSSQAPKLLFHYYDKDFNNEADTPDNFQSRRPNTSFCFLDIRSPGLGDTAMYLCATSPGRGRQYFGPGTRLTVT.

V usage is TRBV12-3 or TRBV12-4 and J usage is TRBJ2-7; 7 nucleotides agree with TRBD2. CDR3 length: 12 residues. J lost 4 bases, V lost 5 bases, and 2 bases had no gene match. CDR3 coding DNA: TGTGCCAGCAGTCCGGGGGGTTACGAGCAGTACTTC. This codes for CASSPGGYEQYF.

J is TRBJ2-7 and V is TRBV7-8, with TRBD2 matching over 7 bases. V gave up 4 bases and J gave up 2 bases; unmatched junction bases: 5. The CDR3 is 14 residues long. Germline V CDR1 and CDR2: SGHVS, FQNEAQ. DNA for the CDR3: TGTGCCAGCAGCTCACTAGCGACTACCTACGAGCAGTACTTC. Its translation: CASSSLATTYEQYF.

This clone has only one observation. V usage is TRBV9 and J usage is TRBJ2-3, with 11 bases that match TRBD2. The junction had 9 bases not matched to a gene; V was cut back by 7 bases and J by 5 bases. In germline, CDR1 is SGDLS, CDR2 YYNGEE. The CDR3 has 15 amino acids. CDR3 in DNA: TGTGCCAGCGCGAAGACTAGCGGGGTCCAAGATACGCAGTATTTT. It is translated as CASAKTSGVQDTQYF.

The gene calls are TRBV7-3 and TRBJ2-1; D gene uncertain. Trimming stripped 4 bases from V and 9 bases from J, with 10 bases between. This CDR3 spans 12 amino acids. Germline loops: CDR1 SGHTA, CDR2 FQGTGA. The CDR3 spells CASSYDSLEQFF. The CDR3 bases are TGTGCCAGCAGCTATGACTCTCTTGAGCAGTTCTTC.

V is TRBV25-1 and J is TRBJ1-1; 9 bases map to TRBD1. The germline gives CDR1 MGHDK, CDR2 SYGVNS. With 5 bases clipped from V and 3 bases from J, the junction kept 4 bases outside the gene matches. This CDR3 spans 14 amino acids. The CDR3 DNA reads as TGTGCCAGCAGTAGCCGGGACAGGGACACTGAAGCTTTCTTT. It is translated as CASSSRDRDTEAFF.